The rows below give T cell receptor beta chains drawn from one sample of a study of shared clonotypes between healthy human individuals. This table comes from immunoSEQ multiplex PCR, and its TCRdb copy is limited to in-frame clones, with some not included. The sample consists of some 660,000 clones, 60% to 75% of them appearing once. Sequencing was performed on memory CD4+ T cells sorted from blood. The receptors come from a woman in her thirties in good health. Both conserved end residues are part of each CDR3. Fields, in order: V gene, D gene, J gene, clone size, CDR3 protein, CDR3 DNA. A D gene is named only where the DNA matches it firmly. Clone size is stated in some rows and not others, as once, few, many or a class when expanded.

TRBV2,TRBD1,TRBJ1-5,.,CASSTPGQGSPSNQPQHF,TGTGCCAGCAGTACACCGGGACAGGGGTCCCCTAGCAATCAGCCCCAGCATTTT
TRBV5-1,.,TRBJ2-1,.,CASSGQSPYNEQFF,TGCGCCAGCAGTGGCCAGAGCCCCTACAATGAGCAGTTCTTC
TRBV19,.,TRBJ1-2,.,CASSIAIMGDGYTF,TGTGCCAGTAGTATAGCCATTATGGGGGATGGCTACACCTTC
TRBV5-1,.,TRBJ2-1,.,CASSSDSASYNEQFF,TGCGCCAGCAGCTCGGACAGCGCTTCCTACAATGAGCAGTTCTTC
TRBV4-1,.,TRBJ1-5,few,CASSQKEDQPQHF,TGCGCCAGCAGCCAAAAGGAAGATCAGCCCCAGCATTTT
TRBV5-7,.,TRBJ1-3,few,CASSVGWSIGNTIYF,TGTGCCAGCAGCGTCGGATGGTCGATCGGAAACACCATATATTTT
TRBV11-2,.,TRBJ2-7,.,CASRYSGLTREQYF,TGTGCCAGCAGATACTCGGGACTGACACGTGAGCAGTACTTC
TRBV27,.,TRBJ2-7,.,CASRRKTGNTYEQYF,TGTGCCAGCAGACGTAAGACAGGAAATACCTACGAGCAGTACTTC
TRBV28,TRBD2,TRBJ2-2,.,CASSSAPGTSGANTGELFF,TGTGCCAGCAGTTCAGCCCCCGGGACTAGCGGGGCGAACACCGGGGAGCTGTTTTTT
TRBV27,.,TRBJ1-1,few,CASRPISLGSDFTEAFF,TGTGCCAGCAGACCTATTAGCTTGGGGTCGGATTTCACTGAAGCTTTCTTT
TRBV9,.,TRBJ2-7,.,CASSQAWAEEQYEQYF,TGTGCCAGCAGCCAGGCGTGGGCAGAGGAACAATACGAGCAGTACTTC
TRBV30,.,TRBJ1-5,.,CAWRNQGSNQPQHF,TGTGCCTGGAGGAACCAGGGAAGCAATCAGCCCCAGCATTTT
TRBV10-3,TRBD1,TRBJ2-6,.,CAIRSGQGPLSGANVLTF,TGTGCCATCAGGTCGGGACAGGGACCATTATCTGGGGCCAACGTCCTGACTTTC
TRBV5-1,.,TRBJ1-2,.,CASSGTGTPLGDYTF,TGCGCCAGCAGCGGAACCGGGACGCCTCTTGGCGACTACACCTTC
TRBV7-9,.,TRBJ1-1,few,CASSPNSVMNTEAFF,TGTGCCAGCAGCCCCAATTCGGTTATGAACACTGAAGCTTTCTTT
TRBV4-1,TRBD2,TRBJ2-1,.,CASSQGGLAGVNEQFF,TGCGCCAGCAGCCAAGGGGGACTAGCGGGAGTCAATGAGCAGTTCTTC
TRBV27,.,TRBJ2-1,.,CASKPLSSYNEQFF,TGTGCCAGCAAGCCCCTGAGCTCCTACAATGAGCAGTTCTTC
TRBV19,.,TRBJ2-2,.,CATPRTAENTGELFF,TGTGCCACCCCGAGGACAGCGGAGAACACCGGGGAGCTGTTTTTT